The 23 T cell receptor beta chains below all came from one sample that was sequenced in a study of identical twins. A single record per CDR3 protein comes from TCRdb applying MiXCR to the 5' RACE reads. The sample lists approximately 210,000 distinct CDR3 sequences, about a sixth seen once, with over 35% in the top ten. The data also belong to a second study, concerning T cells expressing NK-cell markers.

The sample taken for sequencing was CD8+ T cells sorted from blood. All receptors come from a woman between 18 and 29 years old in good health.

This CDR3 is CASSLGQGKLNEQFF. The CDR3 DNA reads as TGTGCCAGCAGCTTGGGACAGGGGAAGCTGAATGAGCAGTTCTTC. The chain carries TRBV7-3 and TRBJ2-1; the match to TRBD1 covers 10 bases. With V trimmed by 3 bases and J by 7 bases, 6 bases remained unmatched. Per germline, CDR1 SGHTA and CDR2 FQGTGA. The CDR3 sequence is 15 residues long. The whole variable domain, remainder taken from reference TRBV7-3 and TRBJ2-1, is GAGVSQTPSNKVTEKGKYVELRCDPISGHTALYWYRQSLGQGPEFLIYFQGTGAADDSGLPNDRFFAVRPEGSVSTLKIQRTERGDSAVYLCASSLGQGKLNEQFFGPGTRLTVL.

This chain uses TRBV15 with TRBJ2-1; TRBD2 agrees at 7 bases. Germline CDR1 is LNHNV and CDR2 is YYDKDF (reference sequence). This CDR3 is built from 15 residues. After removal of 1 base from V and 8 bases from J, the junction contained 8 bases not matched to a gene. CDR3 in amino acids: CATSRGGGGMDEQFF. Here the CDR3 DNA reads TGTGCCACCAGCAGAGGGGGCGGGGGAATGGATGAGCAGTTCTTC.

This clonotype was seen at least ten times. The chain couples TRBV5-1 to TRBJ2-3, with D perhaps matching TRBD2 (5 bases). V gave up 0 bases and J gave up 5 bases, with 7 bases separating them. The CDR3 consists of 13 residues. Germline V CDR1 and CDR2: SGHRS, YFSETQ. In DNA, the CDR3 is TGCGCCAGCAGCTTGGAAGCGGAAGATACGCAGTATTTT. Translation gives CASSLEAEDTQYF.

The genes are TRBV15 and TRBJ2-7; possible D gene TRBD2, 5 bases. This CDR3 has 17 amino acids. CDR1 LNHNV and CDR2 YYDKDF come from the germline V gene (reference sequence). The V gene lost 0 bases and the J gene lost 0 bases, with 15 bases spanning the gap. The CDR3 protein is CATSRDRGRSSSYEQYF. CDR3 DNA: TGTGCCACCAGCAGAGATCGAGGGCGGTCTAGCTCCTACGAGCAGTACTTC.

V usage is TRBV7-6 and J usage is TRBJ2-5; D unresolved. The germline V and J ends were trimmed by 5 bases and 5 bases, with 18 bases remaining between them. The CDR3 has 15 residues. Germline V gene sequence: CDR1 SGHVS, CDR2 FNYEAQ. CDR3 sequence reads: CASSLRTGPVETQYF. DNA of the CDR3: TGTGCCAGCAGCCTCAGGACGGGTCCGGTGGAGACCCAGTACTTC.

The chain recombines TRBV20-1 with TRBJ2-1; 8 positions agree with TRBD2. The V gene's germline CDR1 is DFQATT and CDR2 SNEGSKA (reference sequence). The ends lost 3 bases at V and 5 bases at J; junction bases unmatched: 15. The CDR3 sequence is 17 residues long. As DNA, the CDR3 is TGCAGTGCTAGCCAGATTAGCGGGGCCTTAATCGACAATGAGCAGTTCTTC. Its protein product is CSASQISGALIDNEQFF.

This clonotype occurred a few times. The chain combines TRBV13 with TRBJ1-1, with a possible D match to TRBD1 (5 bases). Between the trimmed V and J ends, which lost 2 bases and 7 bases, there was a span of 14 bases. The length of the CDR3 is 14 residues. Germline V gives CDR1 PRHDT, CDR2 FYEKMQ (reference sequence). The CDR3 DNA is TGTGCCAGCAGCTTAACACCGGGGCTCCATGAAGCTTTCTTT. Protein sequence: CASSLTPGLHEAFF. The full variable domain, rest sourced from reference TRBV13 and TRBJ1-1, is AAGVIQSPRHLIKEKRETATLKCYPIPRHDTVYWYQQGPGQDPQFLISFYEKMQSDKGSIPDRFSAQQFSDYHSELNMSSLELGDSALYFCASSLTPGLHEAFFGQGTRLTVV.

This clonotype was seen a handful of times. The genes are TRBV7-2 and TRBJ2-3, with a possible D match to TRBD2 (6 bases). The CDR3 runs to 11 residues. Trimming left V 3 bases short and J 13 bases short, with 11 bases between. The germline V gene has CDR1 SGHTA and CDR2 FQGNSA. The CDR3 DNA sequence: TGTGCCAGCAGCTTTGGGTGGGAGGAGTATTTT. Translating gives CASSFGWEEYF.

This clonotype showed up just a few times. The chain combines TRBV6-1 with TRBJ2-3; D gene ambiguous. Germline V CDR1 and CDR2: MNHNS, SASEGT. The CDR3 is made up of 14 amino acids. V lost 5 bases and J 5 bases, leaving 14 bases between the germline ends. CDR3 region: CASSPAGPGDTQYF. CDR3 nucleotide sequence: TGTGCCAGCAGTCCAGCCGGACCAGGAGATACGCAGTATTTT.

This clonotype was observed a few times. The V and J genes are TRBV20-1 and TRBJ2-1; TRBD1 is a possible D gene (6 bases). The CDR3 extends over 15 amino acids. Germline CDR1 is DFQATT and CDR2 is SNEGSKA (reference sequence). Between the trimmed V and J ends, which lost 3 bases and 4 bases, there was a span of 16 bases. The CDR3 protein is CSASLTGQNYNEQFF. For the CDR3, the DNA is TGCAGTGCTAGTCTAACAGGGCAGAATTACAATGAGCAGTTCTTC.

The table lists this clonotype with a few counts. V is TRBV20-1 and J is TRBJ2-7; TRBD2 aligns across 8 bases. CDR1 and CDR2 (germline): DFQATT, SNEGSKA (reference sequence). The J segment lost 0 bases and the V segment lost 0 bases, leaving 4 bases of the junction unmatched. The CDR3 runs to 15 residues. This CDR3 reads CSARDGTRGSYEQYF. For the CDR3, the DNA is TGCAGTGCTAGAGACGGGACTAGGGGCTCCTACGAGCAGTACTTC.

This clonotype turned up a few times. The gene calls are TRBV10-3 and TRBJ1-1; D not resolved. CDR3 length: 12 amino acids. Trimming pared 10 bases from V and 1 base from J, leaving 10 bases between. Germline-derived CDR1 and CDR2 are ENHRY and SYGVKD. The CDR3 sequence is CATRGGNTEAFF. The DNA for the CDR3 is TGTGCCACCCGTGGAGGGAACACTGAAGCTTTCTTT.

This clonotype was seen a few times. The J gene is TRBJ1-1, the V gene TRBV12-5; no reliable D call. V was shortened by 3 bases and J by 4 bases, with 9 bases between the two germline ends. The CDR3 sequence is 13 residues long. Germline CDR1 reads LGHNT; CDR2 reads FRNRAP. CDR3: CASGLDLGTEAFF. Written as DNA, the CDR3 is TGTGCTAGTGGTTTAGACCTGGGCACTGAAGCTTTCTTT.

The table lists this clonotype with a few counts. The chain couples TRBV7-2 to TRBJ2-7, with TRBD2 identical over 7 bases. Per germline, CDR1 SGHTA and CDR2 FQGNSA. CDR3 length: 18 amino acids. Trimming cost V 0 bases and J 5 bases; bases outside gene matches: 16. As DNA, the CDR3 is TGTGCCAGCAGCTTAGCTCCTAGCGGAGGCTGGAGGACCCACGAGCAGTACTTC. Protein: CASSLAPSGGWRTHEQYF.

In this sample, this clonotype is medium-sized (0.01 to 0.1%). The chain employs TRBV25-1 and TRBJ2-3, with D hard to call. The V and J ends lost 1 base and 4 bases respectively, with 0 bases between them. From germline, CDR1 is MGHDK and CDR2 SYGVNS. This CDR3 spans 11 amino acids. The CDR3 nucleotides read TGTGCCAGCAGTGAATCAGATACGCAGTATTTT. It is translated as CASSESDTQYF.

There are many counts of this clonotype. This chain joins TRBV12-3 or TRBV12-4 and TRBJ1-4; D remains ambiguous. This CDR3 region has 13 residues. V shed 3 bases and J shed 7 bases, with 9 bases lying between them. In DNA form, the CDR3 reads TGTGCCAGCAGTTTCGTGGTGGGTGAAAAACTGTTTTTT. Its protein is CASSFVVGEKLFF.

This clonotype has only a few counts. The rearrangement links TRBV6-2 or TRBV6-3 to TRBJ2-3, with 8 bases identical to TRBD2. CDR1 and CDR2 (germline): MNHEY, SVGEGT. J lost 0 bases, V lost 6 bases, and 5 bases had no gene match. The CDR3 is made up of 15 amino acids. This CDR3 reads CASSTSGFSTDTQYF. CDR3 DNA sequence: TGTGCCAGCAGCACTAGCGGATTTAGCACAGATACGCAGTATTTT.

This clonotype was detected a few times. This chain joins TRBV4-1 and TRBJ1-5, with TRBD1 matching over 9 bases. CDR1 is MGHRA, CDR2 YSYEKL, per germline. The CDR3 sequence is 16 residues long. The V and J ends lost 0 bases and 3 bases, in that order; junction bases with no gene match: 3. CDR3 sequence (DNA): TGCGCCAGCAGCCAAGAGGGACAGGGCTCCAATCAGCCCCAGCATTTT. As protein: CASSQEGQGSNQPQHF.

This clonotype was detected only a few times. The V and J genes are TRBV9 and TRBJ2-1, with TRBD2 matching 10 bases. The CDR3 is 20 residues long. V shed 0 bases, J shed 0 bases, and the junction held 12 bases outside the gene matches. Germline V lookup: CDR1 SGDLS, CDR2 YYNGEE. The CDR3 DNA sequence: TGTGCCAGCAGCGTAGGGCCAGCGGGGGGGTTCGACCGCTCCTACAATGAGCAGTTCTTC. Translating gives CASSVGPAGGFDRSYNEQFF.

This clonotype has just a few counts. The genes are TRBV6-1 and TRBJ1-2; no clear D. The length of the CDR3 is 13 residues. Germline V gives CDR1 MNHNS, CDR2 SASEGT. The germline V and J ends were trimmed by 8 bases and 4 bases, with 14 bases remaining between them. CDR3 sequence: CASRYNRIYGYTF. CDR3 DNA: TGTGCCAGCCGCTATAATCGGATCTATGGCTACACCTTC.

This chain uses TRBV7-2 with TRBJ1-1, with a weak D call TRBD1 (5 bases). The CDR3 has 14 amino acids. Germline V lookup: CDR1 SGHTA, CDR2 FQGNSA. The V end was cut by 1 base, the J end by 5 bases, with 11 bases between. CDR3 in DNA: TGTGCCAGCAGCTTAGACAGGCTGAGGACTGAAGCTTTCTTT. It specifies CASSLDRLRTEAFF.

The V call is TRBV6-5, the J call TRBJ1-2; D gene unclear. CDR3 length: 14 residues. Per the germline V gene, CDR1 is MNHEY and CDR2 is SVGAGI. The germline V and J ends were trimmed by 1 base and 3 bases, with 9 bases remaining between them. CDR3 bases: TGTGCCAGCAGTTACTACGGGTCAGACTATGGCTACACCTTC. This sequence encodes CASSYYGSDYGYTF.

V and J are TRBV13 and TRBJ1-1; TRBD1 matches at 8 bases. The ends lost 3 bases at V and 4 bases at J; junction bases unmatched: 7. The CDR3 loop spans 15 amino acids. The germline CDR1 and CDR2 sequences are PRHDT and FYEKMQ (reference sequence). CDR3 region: CASSLGTGPGTEAFF. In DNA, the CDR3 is TGTGCCAGCAGCTTGGGGACAGGACCGGGCACTGAAGCTTTCTTT.